This TCR beta chain came from a study of cytomegalovirus exposure and HLA in healthy donors. Findings and caveats of the study: A reported reduction in N-insertions relative to the approximately 640-donor mean was seen in an Asian-associated ancestry cluster in a later analysis. When presence/absence was analysed, sequencing depth was taken to be roughly uniform across donors. In a later analysis, across HLA loci, associated TCR counts were highest for DRB1, lowest for HLA-C.

There are 14 residues in the CDR3. The ends lost 1 base at V and 4 bases at J; junction bases unmatched: 1. Germline V CDR1 and CDR2: SGHTA, FQGTGA. PCR used 60 Vbeta primers and 13 Jbeta primers. The data were produced by immunoSEQ multiplex PCR, yet TCRdb's version contains in-frame clones alone and is incomplete. Of about 140,000 clones in the sample, roughly 79% are singletons; the top ten hold around 1%. This clone was picked up a small number of times. Its antigen remains unknown. The source material was PBMCs. The origin of this receptor is a man aged 18 to 30 in good health and CMV-seronegative. The gene calls are TRBV7-3 and TRBJ2-5, with 9 bases aligning to TRBD2. The CDR3 nucleotides are TGTGCCAGCAGCTTAAGCGGGGGGGCAGAGACCCAGTACTTC. This sequence encodes CASSLSGGAETQYF.